A single sample is the source of the 8 T cell receptor beta chains below, sequenced in a study of blood T cell repertoires in COVID-19. Only in-frame clones appear in the TCRdb table, and some are missing; sequencing was by immunoSEQ multiplex PCR. Counted here are about 340,000 clones, approximately 90% occurring once; the ten biggest clones make up approximately 3.5%. The specimen sequenced was peripheral blood. Every receptor here comes from a woman aged 18-29 years who had recovered from COVID-19.

The chain couples TRBV2 to TRBJ1-1; D gene unclear. V lost 5 bases and J 5 bases, leaving 15 bases between the germline ends. This CDR3 is 14 amino acids long. Germline CDR1 and CDR2: SNHLY and FYNNEI. CDR3 region: CASSSPPALTEAFF. CDR3 in DNA: TGTGCCAGCAGTTCCCCCCCCGCGTTGACTGAAGCTTTCTTT. Together with reference TRBV2 and TRBJ1-1, the CDR3 gives the full variable domain: EPEVTQTPSHQVTQMGQEVILRCVPISNHLYFYWYRQILGQKVEFLVSFYNNEISEKSEIFDDQFSVERPDGSNFTLKIRSTKLEDSAMYFCASSSPPALTEAFFGQGTRLTVV.

The chain recombines TRBV27 with TRBJ1-1; 9 nucleotides agree with TRBD1. This CDR3 contains 13 residues. After removal of 5 bases from V and 7 bases from J, the junction contained 5 bases not matched to a gene. CDR1 and CDR2 (germline): MNHEY, SMNVEV (reference sequence). The CDR3 bases are TGTGCCAGCAGTCCCTGGACAGGGGATGAAGCTTTCTTT. The encoded protein is CASSPWTGDEAFF.

J is TRBJ1-2 and V is TRBV11-3, with TRBD1 identical over 7 bases. This CDR3 comprises 15 residues. V lost 5 bases and J lost 1; bases outside the gene matches: 7. CDR1 is SGHNT, CDR2 YENEEA, per germline. The CDR3 sequence is CASSLDRANNYGYTF. CDR3 nucleotides: TGTGCCAGCAGCCTCGACAGGGCCAATAACTATGGCTACACCTTC.

The J gene is TRBJ1-1, the V gene TRBV11-2; 7 nucleotides match TRBD1. This CDR3 has 15 amino acids. From germline, CDR1 is SGHAT and CDR2 FQNNGV. The V and J ends lost 3 bases and 1 base, in that order; junction bases with no gene match: 5. CDR3 coding DNA: TGTGCCAGCAGCTTTTCCCAGGGGGGGAACACTGAAGCTTTCTTT. It translates to CASSFSQGGNTEAFF.

The chain is built from TRBV6-5 and TRBJ1-3, with D tentatively TRBD1 (6 bases). Trimming removed 4 bases from V and 0 bases from J, with 13 bases in between. Germline V gene data show CDR1 as MNHEY and CDR2 as SVGAGI. This CDR3 is built from 16 residues. The CDR3 is CASSSRDTTSGNTIYF. For the CDR3, the DNA is TGTGCCAGCAGTTCCAGGGACACGACCTCTGGAAACACCATATATTTT.

The chain has TRBV27 and TRBJ1-2; possible D gene TRBD1, 5 bases. The CDR3 is made up of 13 amino acids. The V gene's germline CDR1 is MNHEY and CDR2 SMNVEV (reference sequence). V was pared by 5 bases and J by 6 bases, with 13 bases between. This CDR3 reads CASSRRGVDGYTF. The CDR3 coding sequence is TGTGCCAGCAGTCGGAGGGGAGTGGATGGCTACACCTTC.

The rearrangement uses TRBV20-1 and TRBJ1-2; D is unclear. The germline CDR1 and CDR2 sequences are DFQATT and SNEGSKA (reference sequence). V dropped 1 base and J dropped 8 bases, with 8 bases sitting between them. The CDR3 contains 11 residues. CDR3 sequence (DNA): TGCAGTGCTAGAGTAAGGCGGGGCTACACCTTC. Amino acid sequence: CSARVRRGYTF.

This sequence joins TRBV25-1 and TRBJ2-7; 9 bases fit TRBD1. The CDR3 extends over 15 amino acids. Germline lookup yields CDR1 MGHDK and CDR2 SYGVNS. J was trimmed by 2 bases and V by 9 bases; bases with no gene match: 11. CDR3 DNA sequence: TGTGCCAGGCCGACCGGACAGGGGCCCACCTACGAGCAGTACGTC. Amino acid sequence: CARPTGQGPTYEQYV.